This T cell receptor (beta chain) was obtained from a study of CD8+CD57+ T cells in acquired aplastic anemia (dated by TCRdb to the late 2010s). At the level of the whole study: DNA extracted from sorted CD4+ and CD8+ cells had a mean of roughly 3 ug, with a range of 0.2 to 27.4 ug. An average of roughly 9.8 million reads for CD4+ cells and approximately 11 million reads for CD8+ cells was obtained from healthy donor samples. Overall results and qualifications from the work: Although roughly 29 CD8+ CDR3 sequences were shared by patients and controls, these sequences appeared highly expressed in patients and within the immunodominant clones of patients. Between patients and healthy controls, no significant difference in CD8+ Simpson's diversity was found (P=0.060).

CDR1 is given as MGHDK and CDR2 as SYGVNS, both from the germline V gene. V is reduced by 5 bases and J by 8 bases, leaving a spacing of 12 bases between them. There are 13 amino acids in the CDR3, from cysteine to phenylalanine inclusive. Only CDR3 DNA is held: 39 bases, read in frame from base 1. In the study, sorted CD4+ and CD8+ blood T cells from patients with severe aplastic anemia and from healthy subjects underwent deep sequencing of TCR repertoires. Ficoll-Paque density gradient centrifugation was used to isolate peripheral blood mononuclear cells. CD4+ and CD8+ T cells were sorted by FACS or magnetic beads before DNA extraction. Genomic DNA served as template for TCR beta VDJ combination and CDR3 sequence profiling. An Illumina HiSeq 2000 was the platform used for TCR repertoire sequencing. Concerning the study's data processing: TRBV/TRBJ rearrangement plots, CDR3 size and DJ length profiles, and Simpson's diversity index were used to assess repertoires. Whichever DNA sequence was most abundant in the deep sequencing data was defined as the immunodominant clone. CDR3 amino acid sequences were checked for sharing across subjects and were also compared against the VDJdb database and published repertoires. TCRdb trimmed public reads at Q25 via fastp, called clones via MiXCR and kept in-frame beta chains. Here each entry gathers all rows of one CDR3 protein and keeps the most common genes and DNA. The authors' filters were not applied to this entry. The sample profile shows around 130,000 distinct CDR3 sequences; roughly 50% of them were found once. About 2.3% of the sample is held by the ten biggest clonotypes.

With regard to this clonotype: This receptor's antigen is unknown. The sample holds no much larger clone one base away, and base qualities are not on file.

Sequencing was performed on sorted CD4+, CD8+, or CD8+CD57+ T cells (not recorded which) from PBMCs. The chain joins TRBV25-1 to TRBJ1-4; there is no confident call for the D gene. The receptor comes from a human donor in good health, serving as a control. The sequence in DNA is TGTGCCAGCAGTTCCTTGGCGGCAGAAAAACTGTTTTTT. Its amino acids are CASSSLAAEKLFF.